Reported below is one TCR beta chain. The source of the sample is a study of blood T cell repertoires in COVID-19. Study in general: Two negative PCRs, clearance, or symptom resolution characterized the recovered Cohort 3 donors.

Clones were sequenced by immunoSEQ multiplex PCR, and TCRdb holds only the in-frame ones, with some missing. The sample yields around 200,000 clones, approximately 87% seen once. Cohort placement rested on clinical history that participants reported themselves. This CDR3 contains 14 residues. Trimming took off 2 bases at V and 2 bases at J, with 9 bases between the two ends. Germline V gene lookup returns CDR1 SGHTA and CDR2 FQGNSA. V usage is TRBV7-2 and J usage is TRBJ1-1; the D is unclear. Sequencing input: PBMCs or T cells enriched from blood (not recorded which). The clonotype comes from a woman aged 45-65 years in a cohort exposed to, infected with or recovered from COVID-19 (not recorded which). The CDR3 protein is CASSLQQSNTEAFF. In DNA form, the CDR3 reads TGTGCCAGCAGCTTACAACAGAGTAACACTGAAGCTTTCTTT.